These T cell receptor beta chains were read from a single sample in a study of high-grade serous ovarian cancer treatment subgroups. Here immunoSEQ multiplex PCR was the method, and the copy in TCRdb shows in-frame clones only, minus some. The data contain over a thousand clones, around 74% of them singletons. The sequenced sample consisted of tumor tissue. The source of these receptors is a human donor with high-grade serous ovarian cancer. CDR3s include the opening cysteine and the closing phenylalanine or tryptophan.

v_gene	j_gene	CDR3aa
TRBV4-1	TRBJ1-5	CASSQVQETYNQPQHF
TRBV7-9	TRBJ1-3	CASSSPGAGGFGNTIYF
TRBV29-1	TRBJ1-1	CSVRGRGASDTEAFF
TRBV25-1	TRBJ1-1	CASSVSGTGGTEAFF
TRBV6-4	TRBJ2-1	CASSEGGTYNEQFF
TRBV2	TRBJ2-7	CASSQADEQYF
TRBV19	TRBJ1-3	CASSIPGSPSSGNTIYF
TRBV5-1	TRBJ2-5	CASSLAEGRKTQYF
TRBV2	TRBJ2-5	CASRGGTLQETQYF
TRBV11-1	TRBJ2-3	CASSLAPSKDTQYF
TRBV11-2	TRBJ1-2	CASSLVIWDLYGYTF
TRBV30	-	CAWSQTAVAYEQYF
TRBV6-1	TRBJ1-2	CASSVRTGGLGYTF
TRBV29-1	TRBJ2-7	CSARTAYEQYF
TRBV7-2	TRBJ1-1	CASSYTDKNTEAFF
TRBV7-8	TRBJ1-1	CASSSQLWATNTEAFF
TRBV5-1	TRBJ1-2	CASSTQGPNYGYTF
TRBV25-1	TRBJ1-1	CASSMGPFGNTEAFF
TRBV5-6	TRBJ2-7	CASSTNYEQYF
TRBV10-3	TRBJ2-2	CAARGTGVTGELFF
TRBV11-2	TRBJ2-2	CASSRTGAGELFF
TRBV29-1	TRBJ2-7	CSVEAKSQGGYEQYF
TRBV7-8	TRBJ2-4	CASSFRSGSPIQYF
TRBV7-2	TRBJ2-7	CASSLHKGSYEQYF
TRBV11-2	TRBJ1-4	CASSLDLTGNEKLFF
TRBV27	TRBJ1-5	CASSLNTGSGQPQHF
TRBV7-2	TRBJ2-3	CASSLAPGTGTDTQYF
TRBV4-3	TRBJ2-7	CASSQETGEPPWDEQYF
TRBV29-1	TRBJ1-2	CSVGGEGGGYTF
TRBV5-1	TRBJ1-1	CASRPMDRGPEAFF
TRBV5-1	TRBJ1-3	CASRGGNTIYF
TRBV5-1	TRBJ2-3	CASSLAAPTDTQYF
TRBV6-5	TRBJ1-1	CASRPRGNTEAFF
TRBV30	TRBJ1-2	CAWRQSNYGYTF
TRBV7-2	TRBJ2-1	CAVGASGGTVYNEQFF
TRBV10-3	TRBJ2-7	CAISGEGPPYEQYF
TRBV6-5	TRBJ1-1	CASSPTPTGGTEAFF
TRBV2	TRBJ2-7	CASSETTYEQYF
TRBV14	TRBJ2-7	CASSHRQSYEQYF
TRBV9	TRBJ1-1	CASSAERVSEAFF